This T cell receptor beta chain was recovered during a study of shared clonotypes between healthy human individuals. Study at large: Used for every donor were three CD4 naive, three CD4 memory, two CD8 naive and one CD8 memory plate.

Profiled with immunoSEQ multiplex PCR; TCRdb holds only in-frame clones, not every one. The sample consists of about 1.9 million clones, roughly 93% of them appearing once. Terminally differentiated effector memory CD45RA+ cells were excluded by CCR7 positive selection of CD45RO-negative cells. V lost 1 base to trimming and J lost 2 bases, with 9 bases between them. This CDR3 has 14 residues. Germline-derived CDR1 and CDR2 are SGHNT and YYREEE (reference sequence). The sample comprised naive CD8+ T cells from PBMCs. This TCR was sampled from a young man in good health. Some clones in this sample may be carry-over from other donors' samples. V gene TRBV5-4 combines with J gene TRBJ2-5; D not resolved. The CDR3 reads CASSLRELQETQYF. The CDR3 region has the DNA TGTGCCAGCAGCTTGCGTGAATTACAAGAGACCCAGTACTTC. Combining the CDR3 with reference TRBV5-4 and TRBJ2-5 gives the whole variable domain ETGVTQSPTHLIKTRGQQVTLRCSSQSGHNTVSWYQQALGQGPQFIFQYYREEENGRGNFPPRFSGLQFPNYSSELNVNALELDDSALYLCASSLRELQETQYFGPGTRLLVL.